The T cell receptor beta chain under discussion was sequenced for a study of cytomegalovirus exposure and HLA in healthy donors. The count of this clone is one. What it binds is unknown. CDR1 and CDR2 (germline): MNHNY, SVGAGI (reference sequence). The CDR3 length is 12 residues. V dropped 7 bases and J dropped 10; count of bases not matched to a gene: 8. This PCR relied on a set of 60 Vbeta primers and 13 Jbeta primers. Libraries were prepared by immunoSEQ multiplex PCR; TCRdb keeps only in-frame clonotypes and omits some of them. The table shows 110,000 or so clones, with 55% to 75% occurring only once. Study observations and caveats: Researchers catalogued some 160 TCR beta chains as cytomegalovirus-associated. The authors considered a cluster of highly shared sequence variants likely to be a sequencing artifact.

The gene calls are TRBV6-6 and TRBJ2-3, with 7 bases identical to TRBD1. The sequence came from a woman between 65 and 79 years old in good health and CMV-seropositive. The sequencing input was PBMCs. The CDR3 loop is CASKGASVAQYF. Here the CDR3 DNA reads TGTGCCAGCAAGGGGGCGTCGGTCGCGCAGTATTTT.